The source of this TCR beta chain is a study of T cell changes during pregnancy in multiple sclerosis. Data came from immunoSEQ multiplex PCR; TCRdb stores just in-frame clones and leaves some out. The data hold 39,000 or so clones, with over 90% observed a single time. Only a few counts were recorded for this clone. The CDR3 covers 16 residues. Germline V lookup: CDR1 MDHEN, CDR2 SYDVKM. V lost 3 bases to trimming and J lost 8 bases; unmatched junction nucleotides: 11. The V gene is TRBV28, the J gene TRBJ1-2; TRBD1 aligns across 11 bases. The sequencing used CD4+ T cells from peripheral blood mononuclear cells, collected after pregnancy. The TCR was taken from a female donor in good health, enrolled as a control in a pregnancy study. CDR3 DNA sequence: TGTGCCAGCAGTTTCACCGGACAGGGGGCTGGTGGCGGCTACACCTTC. Amino acids: CASSFTGQGAGGGYTF.